A single sample gave rise to the 30 T cell receptor beta chains below, sequenced in a study of cytomegalovirus exposure and HLA in healthy donors. Vbeta (60) and Jbeta (13) primers were used in the PCR. TCRdb's table, derived via immunoSEQ multiplex PCR, lists solely in-frame clones and lacks some. The sample yields roughly 110,000 clones, approximately 80% seen once. The sequenced material came from PBMCs. Every receptor here comes from a man in his sixties in good health and CMV-seronegative.

The V call is TRBV19, the J call TRBJ2-1; a weak D match, TRBD1 (5 bases). The CDR3 is made up of 15 amino acids. The V and J ends lost 6 bases and 6 bases respectively, with 18 bases between them. Germline V gene data show CDR1 as LNHDA and CDR2 as SQIVND (reference sequence). CDR3 sequence (DNA): TGTGCCAGTAGCCGCCTAAGGGGTACGGGCAATGAGCAGTTCTTC. As protein: CASSRLRGTGNEQFF.

This clone has just one count. This chain uses TRBV7-9 with TRBJ2-5, with 10 bases matching TRBD1. J lost 5 bases, V lost 1 base, and 1 base had no gene match. Looked up from germline, CDR1 is SEHNR and CDR2 is FQNEAQ (reference sequence). The CDR3 extends over 14 amino acids. CDR3 nucleotide sequence: TGTGCCAGCAGCTTAGGACAGGGGGCTGAGACCCAGTACTTC. It codes for CASSLGQGAETQYF.

The genes are TRBV6-5 and TRBJ2-1; 7 nucleotides align to TRBD1. This CDR3 has 12 amino acids. Losses at the gene ends were 10 bases for V and 6 bases for J; bases not matched to a gene: 6. Germline loops: CDR1 MNHEY, CDR2 SVGAGI. CDR3 protein: CATLQGSNEQFF. The DNA for the CDR3 is TGTGCCACGTTACAGGGGAGCAATGAGCAGTTCTTC.

V and J are TRBV19 and TRBJ1-5; a weak D match, TRBD1 (6 bases). Per germline, CDR1 LNHDA and CDR2 SQIVND (reference sequence). The CDR3 loop spans 15 amino acids. V was clipped by 6 bases and J by 0 bases, with 12 bases between them. The CDR3: CASRDSLYSNQPQHF. Here the CDR3 DNA reads TGTGCCAGTAGGGACAGTCTCTATAGCAATCAGCCCCAGCATTTT.

The genes are TRBV2 and TRBJ2-5; perhaps TRBD1 as D (6 bases). CDR1 and CDR2 from the germline V gene are SNHLY and FYNNEI. V dropped 9 bases and J dropped 0 bases, with 20 bases sitting between them. The CDR3 has 16 residues. The CDR3 protein is CARGIMGTSYQETQYF. For the CDR3, the DNA is TGTGCCAGGGGGATAATGGGGACAAGCTACCAAGAGACCCAGTACTTC.

This chain links TRBV5-6 with TRBJ2-1; 14 nucleotides match TRBD2. The V gene end was trimmed by 3 bases and the J gene end by 7 bases; junction bases not matched to a gene: 6. The germline V gene encodes CDR1 SGHDT and CDR2 YYEEEE. The CDR3 runs 16 residues. CDR3 sequence: CASSSGLAGAQNEQFF. Written as DNA, the CDR3 is TGTGCCAGCAGCTCGGGACTAGCGGGGGCTCAAAATGAGCAGTTCTTC.

V is TRBV5-1 and J is TRBJ1-6; D remains ambiguous. From germline, CDR1 is SGHRS and CDR2 YFSETQ. The CDR3 has 14 residues. V gave up 0 bases and J gave up 7 bases, with 8 bases separating them. CDR3 residues: CASSLDLGNSPLHF. The DNA for the CDR3 is TGCGCCAGCAGCTTGGATCTAGGAAATTCACCCCTCCACTTT.

The CDR3 DNA reads TGTGCCAGCAGTTCGACCAGGGAATTCGGAAACACCATATATTTT. Protein: CASSSTREFGNTIYF. The chain joins TRBV28 to TRBJ1-3, with D possibly matching TRBD1 (5 bases). V was clipped by 4 bases and J by 4 bases, with 14 bases between them. The CDR3 covers 15 residues. The germline V gene encodes CDR1 MDHEN and CDR2 SYDVKM.

The J gene is TRBJ1-1, the V gene TRBV25-1; D not resolved. There are 15 residues in the CDR3. The V gene's germline CDR1 is MGHDK and CDR2 SYGVNS. Trimming removed 1 base from V and 1 base from J, with 10 bases in between. CDR3 sequence (DNA): TGTGCCAGCAGTGAATTAGGAGGGCAGAACACTGAAGCTTTCTTT. It encodes CASSELGGQNTEAFF.

The chain uses TRBV28 and TRBJ2-7; 9 bases fit TRBD1. CDR1 and CDR2 (germline): MDHEN, SYDVKM. The length of the CDR3 is 15 residues. The V and J ends lost 7 bases and 3 bases, in that order; junction bases with no gene match: 10. The CDR3 DNA reads TGTGCCAGCACAAGTAACCCGGGACAGGGCTACGAGCAGTACGTC. Its translation: CASTSNPGQGYEQYV.

The table lists this clone with a few counts. This rearrangement joins TRBV5-1 to TRBJ1-2; TRBD1 agrees at 8 bases. The CDR3 sequence is 14 residues long. J gave up 1 base and V 5 bases, and 4 bases lay outside the gene matches. Germline-derived CDR1 and CDR2 are SGHRS and YFSETQ. CDR3 sequence: CASRPGQVNYGYTF. CDR3 nucleotides: TGCGCCAGCAGACCGGGACAGGTTAACTATGGCTACACCTTC.

The chain links TRBV5-1 to TRBJ1-5, with D possibly matching TRBD1 (5 bases). CDR1 SGHRS and CDR2 YFSETQ come from the germline V gene. The CDR3 is 16 residues long. Trimming cost V 0 bases and J 6 bases, with 16 bases left between them. The CDR3 loop reads CASSLGVGGAGQPQHF. Here the CDR3 DNA reads TGCGCCAGCAGCTTGGGGGTGGGGGGAGCGGGTCAGCCCCAGCATTTT.

The chain joins TRBV7-2 to TRBJ1-1; a weak D match, TRBD1 (6 bases). The V end lost 5 bases, the J end lost 1 base, and 14 bases lay between the germline ends. The CDR3 runs to 15 residues. The germline V gene has CDR1 SGHTA and CDR2 FQGNSA. CDR3 loop: CASSIDGQKNTEAFF. DNA of the CDR3: TGTGCCAGCAGCATCGATGGACAGAAGAACACTGAAGCTTTCTTT.

The chain recombines TRBV28 with TRBJ1-5; TRBD1 is a possible D gene (6 bases). V lost 6 bases and J lost 4, with 22 bases in between. The germline gives CDR1 MDHEN, CDR2 SYDVKM. The CDR3 runs to 17 residues. As DNA, the CDR3 is TGTGCCAGCAGGTCCACTTTTAAGGGGGAACGAAATCAGCCCCAGCATTTT. This encodes CASRSTFKGERNQPQHF.

The gene calls are TRBV30 and TRBJ1-3; D may be TRBD1 (5 bases). Germline CDR1 GTSNPN, CDR2 SVGIG (reference sequence). V was pared by 1 base and J by 5 bases, with 9 bases between. The CDR3 is 13 residues long. The CDR3 nucleotides are TGTGCCTGGAGTGGGACAAGCAGAAACACCATATATTTT. Translation: CAWSGTSRNTIYF.

This clone has only one observation. The J gene is TRBJ2-3, the V gene TRBV9, with 7 nucleotides matching TRBD2. Germline-derived CDR1 and CDR2 are SGDLS and YYNGEE. V was pared by 3 bases and J by 1 base, with 5 bases of the junction left unmatched. This CDR3 has 15 residues. CDR3 sequence: CASSARLARTDTQYF. CDR3 coding DNA: TGTGCCAGCAGCGCAAGACTAGCCCGCACAGATACGCAGTATTTT.

The CDR3 spells CATTGEANYGYTF. CDR3 coding DNA: TGTGCCACCACAGGGGAAGCTAACTATGGCTACACCTTC. The chain is built from TRBV18 and TRBJ1-2, with 7 bases that match TRBD1. J lost 0 bases, V lost 10 bases, and 5 bases had no gene match. This CDR3 spans 13 amino acids. CDR1 is KGHSH and CDR2 is LQKENI in the germline V gene. Full variable domain (rest looked up from reference TRBV18 and TRBJ1-2): NAGVMQNPRHLVRRRGQEARLRCSPMKGHSHVYWYRQLPEEGLKFMVYLQKENIIDESGMPKERFSAEFPKEGPSILRIQQVVRGDSAAYFCATTGEANYGYTFGSGTRLTVV.

This chain links TRBV28 with TRBJ1-5; TRBD1 agrees at 7 bases. J gave up 4 bases and V 5 bases, and 5 bases lay outside the gene matches. Germline CDR1 MDHEN, CDR2 SYDVKM. The CDR3 contains 14 residues. CDR3 sequence (DNA): TGTGCCAGCAGTCCGGGACAGACTAATCAGCCCCAGCATTTT. Its translation is CASSPGQTNQPQHF. Combining the CDR3 with reference TRBV28 and TRBJ1-5 gives the whole variable domain DVKVTQSSRYLVKRTGEKVFLECVQDMDHENMFWYRQDPGLGLRLIYFSYDVKMKEKGDIPEGYSVSREKKERFSLILESASTNQTSMYLCASSPGQTNQPQHFGDGTRLSIL.

The chain couples TRBV18 to TRBJ1-1, with D possibly matching TRBD1 (6 bases). The ends were cut back, 1 base at V and 1 base at J, with 7 bases in the middle. Germline CDR1 KGHSH, CDR2 LQKENI. The CDR3 consists of 14 residues. The CDR3 DNA reads as TGTGCCAGCTCACCACGGGACACGAACACTGAAGCTTTCTTT. Translating it yields CASSPRDTNTEAFF.

This sequence joins TRBV15 and TRBJ2-1; 7 positions agree with TRBD1. J gave up 7 bases and V 2 bases, and 8 bases lay outside the gene matches. This CDR3 contains 15 residues. Germline V gene sequence: CDR1 LNHNV, CDR2 YYDKDF (reference sequence). This CDR3 is CATSRNGARGNEQFF. The CDR3 bases are TGTGCCACCAGCAGAAATGGGGCCAGGGGGAATGAGCAGTTCTTC. The full variable domain, completed using reference TRBV15 and TRBJ2-1, is DAMVIQNPRYQVTQFGKPVTLSCSQTLNHNVMYWYQQKSSQAPKLLFHYYDKDFNNEADTPDNFQSRRPNTSFCFLDIRSPGLGDTAMYLCATSRNGARGNEQFFGPGTRLTVL.

The J gene is TRBJ2-1, the V gene TRBV29-1, with TRBD1 matching over 9 bases. This CDR3 spans 14 amino acids. Germline values: CDR1 SQVTM, CDR2 ANQGSEA. J was trimmed by 5 bases and V by 6 bases; bases with no gene match: 8. DNA for the CDR3: TGCAGCGTACCTACAGGGGGCATAAACAATGAGCAGTTCTTC. Protein product: CSVPTGGINNEQFF.

The chain is built from TRBV27 and TRBJ2-3; D is possibly TRBD2 (6 bases). Germline-derived CDR1 and CDR2 are MNHEY and SMNVEV (reference sequence). This CDR3 is 19 amino acids long. Trimming shortened V by 2 bases and J by 2 bases, and 23 bases separated the two germline ends. CDR3 amino acids: CASSLIPGRESNNTDTQYF. As DNA, the CDR3 is TGTGCCAGCAGTTTAATACCTGGACGGGAGAGTAATAACACAGATACGCAGTATTTT.

The chain employs TRBV7-2 and TRBJ2-1, with D possibly being TRBD1 (6 bases). The CDR3 has 16 amino acids. Germline V gene data show CDR1 as SGHTA and CDR2 as FQGNSA. V was clipped by 2 bases and J by 6 bases, with 17 bases between them. This CDR3 reads CASSLSLAQGLNEQFF. CDR3 nucleotide sequence: TGTGCCAGCAGCTTAAGTTTAGCACAGGGTCTCAATGAGCAGTTCTTC.

This clone was seen more than once but under ten times. The V gene is TRBV6-5, the J gene TRBJ1-1; D is unresolved. The germline V gene has CDR1 MNHEY and CDR2 SVGAGI. Trimming removed 5 bases at V and 1 base at J, with 5 bases between. The CDR3 has 12 amino acids. CDR3 nucleotides: TGTGCCAGCAGTGTATCGAACACTGAAGCTTTCTTT. This encodes CASSVSNTEAFF.

In DNA form, the CDR3 reads TGTGCCAGCAGCGCATCCCCAGGGGTCTCCTATGGCTACACCTTC. Amino acids: CASSASPGVSYGYTF. This chain links TRBV6-4 with TRBJ1-2, with a weak D call TRBD1 (6 bases). Germline CDR1 MRHNA, CDR2 SNTAGT. The ends were cut back, 6 bases at V and 4 bases at J, with 18 bases in the middle. CDR3 length equals 15 residues.

The CDR3 sequence is CASSEMRAGTGELFF. The DNA of the CDR3 is TGTGCCAGCAGTGAAATGAGGGCCGGGACCGGGGAGCTGTTTTTT. The chain has TRBV6-1 and TRBJ2-2; D may be TRBD2 (5 bases). This CDR3 has 15 residues. Trimming took off 2 bases at V and 5 bases at J, with 12 bases between the two ends. Germline CDR1 is MNHNS and CDR2 is SASEGT.

The V call is TRBV5-1, the J call TRBJ2-7; 10 bases agree with TRBD1. CDR3 length equals 15 residues. The V segment lost 6 bases and the J segment 2 bases; nucleotides outside the gene matches: 8. CDR1 is SGHRS and CDR2 is YFSETQ in the germline V gene. CDR3 in DNA: TGCGCCAGCAAACTACGGGACAGGGGCCCCTACGAGCAGTACTTC. Its protein is CASKLRDRGPYEQYF.

This clone was seen a handful of times. This chain links TRBV30 with TRBJ2-6, with D possibly matching TRBD2 (6 bases). Germline V gene sequence: CDR1 GTSNPN, CDR2 SVGIG (reference sequence). The CDR3 runs to 17 residues. Trimming stripped 7 bases from V and 0 bases from J, with 19 bases between. This CDR3 is CALHRGVGLSGANVLTF. The DNA for the CDR3 is TGTGCCTTGCATAGGGGCGTGGGACTCTCTGGGGCCAACGTCCTGACTTTC.

The CDR3 coding sequence is TGTGCCAGCAGCTTTGCCGCGGGTAATGAAAAACTGTTTTTT. Residues: CASSFAAGNEKLFF. The chain carries TRBV7-2 and TRBJ1-4; D not certain. The CDR3 sequence is 14 residues long. The V gene lost 3 bases and the J gene lost 4 bases, with 9 bases spanning the gap. In germline, CDR1 is SGHTA, CDR2 FQGNSA.

CDR3 DNA sequence: TGTGCCAGCAGCTTTCCTAGCGGGGGGCGGGTTGATGAGCAGTTCTTC. Protein: CASSFPSGGRVDEQFF. The chain uses TRBV5-4 and TRBJ2-1, with TRBD2 identical over 11 bases. The V segment lost 2 bases and the J segment 8 bases; nucleotides outside the gene matches: 9. From germline, CDR1 is SGHNT and CDR2 YYREEE (reference sequence). CDR3 length equals 16 residues. Complete variable domain (other parts from reference TRBV5-4 and TRBJ2-1): ETGVTQSPTHLIKTRGQQVTLRCSSQSGHNTVSWYQQALGQGPQFIFQYYREEENGRGNFPPRFSGLQFPNYSSELNVNALELDDSALYLCASSFPSGGRVDEQFFGPGTRLTVL.